A single sample gave rise to the 31 T cell receptor beta chains below, sequenced in a study of breast tumors, draining lymph nodes, adjacent tissues listed by TCRdb under 2016. The lymph node samples were taken from the axillary draining lymph nodes of breast cancer patients. To prepare the library, multiplex PCR was applied. The instrument was an Illumina HiSeq 2000. TCRdb applied fastp at Q25 and MiXCR to the public reads, then kept only in-frame beta chains. Merged by CDR3 protein, the rows form single entries marked with the most common genes and DNA. For this sample there are 190,000 or so distinct CDR3 sequences; approximately 33% appear just once. The ten largest make up approximately 4.5% of the sample. Material for sequencing was axillary lymph node tissue. The receptors come from a female donor with breast cancer. Some clones in this sample may be carry-over from other donors' samples.

Concerning this clonotype: The DNA is omitted, as the CDR3 cannot be located on it reliably, and the CDR3 follows TCRdb's listing. V and J are TRBV7-6 and TRBJ2-5. CDR1 is SGHVS, CDR2 FNYEAQ, per germline. The CDR3 adds up to 19 amino acids, both ends counted. This CDR3 is CASSFYICSAALGQETQYF.

This clonotype was seen repeatedly, ten times or more. The V call is TRBV4-2, the J call TRBJ2-5; the match to TRBD2 covers 11 bases. The CDR3 is 16 residues long. V lost 4 bases and J lost 1; bases outside the gene matches: 5. CDR1 is LGHNA and CDR2 is YNFKEQ in the germline V gene. The CDR3 region has the DNA TGTGCCAGCAGCCTGGGGACTAGCGGTTCCCAAGAGACCCAGTACTTC. Its protein product is CASSLGTSGSQETQYF.

This clonotype was counted once. Germline and junction disagree at one end, which may indicate a read error. The chain recombines TRBV13 with TRBJ2-2; possibly TRBD2 for D (7 bases). Germline V gene data show CDR1 as PRHDT and CDR2 as FYEKMQ (reference sequence). The length of the CDR3 is 21 residues. CDR3 bases: TGTGCCAGCAGCCTAGGGGGAGGGCCGAAAGGTAACTATGGCTACACCGGGGAGCTGTTTTTT. It specifies CASSLGGGPKGNYGYTGELFF.

This clonotype has ten or more counts. The chain joins TRBV7-2 to TRBJ1-2; 9 positions match TRBD1. The germline V gene has CDR1 SGHTA and CDR2 FQGNSA. The length of the CDR3 is 15 residues. V trimming: 5 bases; J trimming: 2 bases; junction bases outside the gene matches: 6. DNA of the CDR3: TGTGCCAGCAGCCCCGGGACAGGGTGGAACTATGGCTACACCTTC. Amino acid sequence: CASSPGTGWNYGYTF. Complete variable domain (other parts from reference TRBV7-2 and TRBJ1-2): GAGVSQSPSNKVTEKGKDVELRCDPISGHTALYWYRQSLGQGLEFLIYFQGNSAPDKSGLPSDRFSAERTGGSVSTLTIQRTQQEDSAVYLCASSPGTGWNYGYTFGSGTRLTVV.

The table lists this clonotype with many counts. This chain links TRBV20-1 with TRBJ2-1; 9 bases align to TRBD2. This CDR3 is built from 15 residues. Trimming at V came to 2 bases and at J to 4 bases, leaving 6 bases not matched to a gene. CDR1 and CDR2 (germline): DFQATT, SNEGSKA (reference sequence). This CDR3 reads CSARISGRPYNEQFF. CDR3 bases: TGCAGTGCTAGAATCAGCGGGAGGCCTTACAATGAGCAGTTCTTC.

This clonotype has at least ten counts. The chain recombines TRBV6-4 with TRBJ1-5; D remains ambiguous. V dropped 9 bases and J dropped 0 bases, with 3 bases sitting between them. The germline V gene has CDR1 MRHNA and CDR2 SNTAGT. The CDR3 runs to 11 residues. The DNA for the CDR3 is TGTGCCAGGGATAGCAATCAGCCCCAGCATTTT. Translation gives CARDSNQPQHF.

The V gene is TRBV18, the J gene TRBJ1-1, with D maybe TRBD1 (6 bases). Germline-derived CDR1 and CDR2 are KGHSH and LQKENI. V gave up 5 bases and J gave up 3 bases, with 13 bases separating them. This CDR3 has 14 amino acids. CDR3 region: CASSANRADTEAFF. The CDR3 DNA reads TGTGCCAGCTCAGCAAACAGGGCGGACACTGAAGCTTTCTTT.

This clonotype showed up many times. V is TRBV20-1 and J is TRBJ2-7; 8 bases agree with TRBD2. V shed 6 bases and J 3 bases; nucleotides not matched to a gene: 13. The length of the CDR3 is 15 residues. In germline, CDR1 is DFQATT, CDR2 SNEGSKA (reference sequence). The CDR3 DNA reads as TGCAGTGCCCAACGAACTAGCGGCTCATACTACGAGCAGTACTTC. Its translation is CSAQRTSGSYYEQYF.

This clonotype was picked up many times. CDR3 sequence (DNA): TGTGCCAGCAGCCGGGACAGGGGGAATTCACCCCTCCACTTT. It codes for CASSRDRGNSPLHF. The rearrangement uses TRBV14 and TRBJ1-6; TRBD1 matches at 11 bases. V trimming: 4 bases; J trimming: 7 bases; junction bases outside the gene matches: 0. Germline values: CDR1 SGHDN, CDR2 FVKESK. The CDR3 sequence is 14 residues long.

This clonotype was seen a few times. The V call is TRBV28, the J call TRBJ2-3, with D possibly being TRBD2 (6 bases). Looked up from germline, CDR1 is MDHEN and CDR2 is SYDVKM. The CDR3 runs 15 residues. V was shortened by 6 bases and J by 2 bases, with 15 bases between the two germline ends. The CDR3 loop is CASSLSGRYTDTQYF. For the CDR3, the DNA is TGTGCCAGCAGCCTAAGCGGGCGGTACACAGATACGCAGTATTTT.

This clonotype has a count of ten or more. The genes are TRBV20-1 and TRBJ1-6, with D hard to call. Trimming took 0 bases from V and 6 from J, leaving 12 bases between them. This CDR3 has 15 residues. Germline V gene lookup returns CDR1 DFQATT and CDR2 SNEGSKA (reference sequence). CDR3 sequence (DNA): TGCAGTGCTAGAGACAGCGGGCTCTTTAATTCACCCCTCCACTTT. It specifies CSARDSGLFNSPLHF.

A word on this clonotype: A much larger clone lies a single base off, so this may be a read error. The rearrangement uses TRBV7-6 and TRBJ2-3; 8 bases fit TRBD2. Trimming cost V 11 bases and J 3 bases; bases outside gene matches: 7. The CDR3 has 13 amino acids. Per germline, CDR1 SGHVS and CDR2 FNYEAQ. CDR3 in DNA: TGTGCCTCCCGGGGGGGGGAGACAGATACGCAGTATTTT. Translation gives CASRGGETDTQYF.

The CDR3 here is CASSPTGTGFYGYTF. In DNA form, the CDR3 reads TGTGCCAGCAGCCCCACCGGGACAGGGTTCTATGGCTACACCTTC. V and J are TRBV7-3 and TRBJ1-2; 9 bases fit TRBD1. CDR1 and CDR2 from the germline V gene are SGHTA and FQGTGA. After removal of 5 bases from V and 4 bases from J, the junction contained 8 bases not matched to a gene. The CDR3 consists of 15 residues.

This clonotype was recorded a few times. A much larger clone lies one base from this, so it may be a read error. The conserved phenylalanine or tryptophan is not found at the CDR3 terminus, so this likely reflects a read error. This chain links TRBV19 with TRBJ2-7, with D perhaps matching TRBD1 (6 bases). Trimming took 3 bases from V and 3 from J, leaving 18 bases between them. The CDR3 extends over 16 amino acids. CDR1 LNHDA and CDR2 SQIVND come from the germline V gene (reference sequence). CDR3 nucleotides: TGTGCCAGTAGTATGGAAGGGACACAGGTTTTCTACGAGCAGTACTCC. This gives the protein CASSMEGTQVFYEQYS.

The table lists this clonotype with a few counts. The chain couples TRBV6-5 to TRBJ2-4, with D perhaps given as TRBD1 or TRBD2 (5 bases each). Trimming left V 0 bases short and J 1 base short, with 22 bases between. Germline CDR1 is MNHEY and CDR2 is SVGAGI. This CDR3 region has 20 residues. The CDR3 bases are TGTGCCAGCAGTTACTCGGACTTCAGGGTGGGTCGGTCGGCCAAAAACATTCAGTACTTC. This sequence encodes CASSYSDFRVGRSAKNIQYF.

The table lists this clonotype with many counts. This chain links TRBV6-2 or TRBV6-3 with TRBJ2-5; 8 positions match TRBD2. Germline CDR1 and CDR2: MNHEY and SVGEGT. This CDR3 contains 14 residues. V trimming: 5 bases; J trimming: 4 bases; junction bases outside the gene matches: 6. The CDR3: CASSPGTRRETQYF. As DNA, the CDR3 is TGTGCCAGCAGTCCCGGGACTAGACGAGAGACCCAGTACTTC.

This clonotype has a handful of counts. The gene calls are TRBV7-3 and TRBJ1-1; 8 bases map to TRBD1. The CDR3 runs to 15 residues. Germline values: CDR1 SGHTA, CDR2 FQGTGA. Germline trimming cut 5 bases from V and 4 bases from J; bases unmatched to any gene: 9. CDR3 in DNA: TGTGCCAGCAGCCAAGGGACAGGAATCGGCACTGAAGCTTTCTTT. Protein sequence: CASSQGTGIGTEAFF.

In this sample, this clonotype turned up a few times. The V call is TRBV3-1, the J call TRBJ1-2; D possibly corresponds to TRBD1 (6 bases). The V gene lost 0 bases and the J gene lost 0 bases, with 14 bases spanning the gap. The CDR3 has 17 amino acids. CDR1 is LGHDT and CDR2 is YNNKEL in the germline V gene (reference sequence). CDR3 protein: CASSQELGGGTNYGYTF. The CDR3 DNA follows: TGTGCCAGCAGCCAAGAGCTAGGGGGGGGCACTAACTATGGCTACACCTTC. The variable domain in full, completed from reference TRBV3-1 and TRBJ1-2, reads DTAVSQTPKYLVTQMGNDKSIKCEQNLGHDTMYWYKQDSKKFLKIMFSYNNKELIINETVPNRFSPKSPDKAHLNLHINSLELGDSAVYFCASSQELGGGTNYGYTFGSGTRLTVV.

This clonotype appeared many times. V gene TRBV20-1 combines with J gene TRBJ2-5; D call uncertain. Trimming stripped 5 bases from V and 4 bases from J, with 8 bases between. This CDR3 spans 11 amino acids. Germline CDR1 reads DFQATT; CDR2 reads SNEGSKA (reference sequence). CDR3 DNA sequence: TGCAGTGCTCCCCGGGTAGAGACCCAGTACTTC. Translation: CSAPRVETQYF.

Comment on this clonotype: The DNA is omitted, as the CDR3 cannot be located on it reliably, and the CDR3 follows TCRdb's listing. The chain carries TRBV12-3 or TRBV12-4 and TRBJ2-2; TRBD2 is the table's D call, not checked against the DNA. The CDR3 numbers 24 amino acids, ends counted. This chain's CDR3 is CASSFYICSARDVTSGGNTGELFF.

Remarks on this clonotype: A much larger clone lies one base from this, so it may be a read error. The chain carries TRBV19 and TRBJ1-2; unclear D gene. The germline V gene has CDR1 LNHDA and CDR2 SQIVND (reference sequence). The CDR3 has 13 amino acids. Trimming stripped 5 bases from V and 5 bases from J, with 12 bases between. CDR3: CASSDDGKYGYTF. CDR3 coding DNA: TGTGCCAGTAGTGATGACGGAAAATATGGCTACACCTTC.

This clonotype was recorded at least ten times. The chain recombines TRBV19 with TRBJ2-3; no clear D. V was clipped by 3 bases and J by 2 bases, with 6 bases between them. Germline V gene lookup returns CDR1 LNHDA and CDR2 SQIVND (reference sequence). The CDR3 runs 13 residues. CDR3 loop: CASSIAATDTQYF. As DNA, the CDR3 is TGTGCCAGTAGTATCGCAGCCACAGATACGCAGTATTTT.

There are a few counts of this clonotype. The CDR3 sequence: CSVETGETQYF. CDR3 in DNA: TGCAGCGTTGAGACGGGAGAGACCCAGTACTTC. The J gene is TRBJ2-5, the V gene TRBV29-1; D uncertain. CDR1 and CDR2 from the germline V gene are SQVTM and ANQGSEA. The CDR3 sequence is 11 residues long. The ends were cut back, 3 bases at V and 4 bases at J, with 6 bases in the middle.

To note about this clonotype: A read error may be the cause here, since a much bigger clone is one base away. The chain combines TRBV7-9 with TRBJ1-2; no definite D call. The CDR3 extends over 13 amino acids. Germline CDR1 is SEHNR and CDR2 is FQNEAQ (reference sequence). DNA of the CDR3: TGTGCCAGCAGCCCGAGTTTATGGTATGGCTGCACCTTC. Its translation is CASSPSLWYGCTF. The whole variable domain, remainder taken from reference TRBV7-9 and TRBJ1-2, is DTGVSQNPRHKITKRGQNVTFRCDPISEHNRLYWYRQTLGQGPEFLTYFQNEAQLEKSRLLSDRFSAERPKGSFSTLEIQRTEQGDSAMYLCASSPSLWYGCTFGSGTRLTVV.

V and J are TRBV20-1 and TRBJ1-3; D is ambiguous. Germline lookup yields CDR1 DFQATT and CDR2 SNEGSKA (reference sequence). The CDR3 covers 13 residues. The CDR3 reads CRNSGDVGNTIYF. Here the CDR3 DNA reads TGCAGGAATTCCGGGGATGTTGGAAACACCATATATTTT.

Many counts were recorded for this clonotype. The chain links TRBV12-3 or TRBV12-4 to TRBJ1-5; possibly TRBD1 for D (5 bases). Trimming cost V 0 bases and J 6 bases, with 9 bases left between them. CDR3 length equals 14 residues. The chain's CDR3 is CASSLAVTGQPQHF. The CDR3 DNA sequence: TGTGCCAGCAGTTTAGCCGTTACAGGTCAGCCCCAGCATTTT.

This clonotype was observed at least ten times. The rearrangement links TRBV6-6 to TRBJ2-1; unclear D gene. Deletions cut 0 bases from V and 0 bases from J, with 12 bases between. The CDR3 consists of 17 residues. CDR1 is MNHNY, CDR2 SVGAGI, per germline (reference sequence). The CDR3 DNA is TGTGCCAGCAGTTACTCTGGCGGTTTGAGCTCCTACAATGAGCAGTTCTTC. Protein sequence: CASSYSGGLSSYNEQFF.

This clonotype was found many times. This chain connects TRBV10-3 to TRBJ2-3, with D uncertain. Trimming removed 3 bases from V and 6 bases from J, with 10 bases in between. The CDR3 spans 13 residues. Germline CDR1 reads ENHRY; CDR2 reads SYGVKD. CDR3 sequence (DNA): TGTGCCATCAGTGACACCTTGGAGGATACGCAGTATTTT. This translates into CAISDTLEDTQYF.

At least ten counts were recorded for this clonotype. V and J are TRBV20-1 and TRBJ1-5; D not certain. The germline V gene has CDR1 DFQATT and CDR2 SNEGSKA (reference sequence). CDR3 length: 13 residues. V lost 3 bases to trimming and J lost 2 bases, with 8 bases between them. The CDR3 sequence is CSARRLGNQPQHF. CDR3 nucleotides: TGCAGTGCTAGGCGACTGGGCAATCAGCCCCAGCATTTT.

There are many counts of this clonotype. The chain couples TRBV4-3 to TRBJ2-1; D may be TRBD1 (6 bases). Trimming pared 4 bases from V and 2 bases from J, leaving 12 bases between. This CDR3 spans 15 amino acids. Germline CDR1 is LGHNA and CDR2 is YSLEER. In DNA, the CDR3 is TGCGCCAGCAGCCCTACAGGGACGACCTACAATGAGCAGTTCTTC. Amino acid sequence: CASSPTGTTYNEQFF.

In this sample, this clonotype turned up many times. The chain joins TRBV5-4 to TRBJ2-3, with a possible D match to TRBD1 (6 bases). Germline CDR1 and CDR2: SGHNT and YYREEE (reference sequence). This CDR3 region has 13 residues. V dropped 1 base and J dropped 4 bases, with 7 bases sitting between them. CDR3 nucleotide sequence: TGTGCCAGCAGCTTGCAGGGGCCAGATACGCAGTATTTT. It is translated as CASSLQGPDTQYF.